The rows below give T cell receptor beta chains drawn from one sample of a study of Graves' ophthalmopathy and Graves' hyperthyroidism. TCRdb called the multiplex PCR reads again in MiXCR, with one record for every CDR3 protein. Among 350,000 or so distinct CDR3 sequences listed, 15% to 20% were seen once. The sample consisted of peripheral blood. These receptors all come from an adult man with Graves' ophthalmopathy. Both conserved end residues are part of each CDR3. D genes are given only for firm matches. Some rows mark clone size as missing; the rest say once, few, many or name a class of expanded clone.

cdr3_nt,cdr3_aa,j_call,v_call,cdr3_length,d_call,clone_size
TGTGCCAGCAGCCCGACAGGGGGGACCTCTGAAGCTTTCTTT,CASSPTGGTSEAFF,TRBJ1-1,TRBV12-3/TRBV12-4,14,TRBD1,many
TGTGCCAGTAGTAGACTAGCGAACACCGGGGAGCTGTTTTTT,CASSRLANTGELFF,TRBJ2-2,TRBV19,14,-,many
TGTGCCAGCAGTTACTTGACAGGGACAGGTCGGGACACTGAAGCTTTCTTT,CASSYLTGTGRDTEAFF,TRBJ1-1,TRBV6-2/TRBV6-3,17,TRBD1,many
TGTGCCAGCAGAGACAGGGCGTATCAGCCCCAGCATTTT,CASRDRAYQPQHF,TRBJ1-5,TRBV2,13,TRBD1,many
TGTGCCAGCAGCTTATCAGGGGCTCGCCAGCCCCAGCATTTT,CASSLSGARQPQHF,TRBJ1-5,TRBV7-9,14,-,many
TGCGCCAGCAGCTTGGCCTCAACAGGGGAGTATGGCTACACCTTC,CASSLASTGEYGYTF,TRBJ1-2,TRBV5-1,15,TRBD1,many
TGCAGTGCTAGAGTGCCCAGAGGGTGGCTTCTTAGCGGGAGGGCCAACACCGGGGAGCTGTTTTTT,CSARVPRGWLLSGRANTGELFF,TRBJ2-2,TRBV20-1,22,TRBD2,many
TGTGCCACCAGCAGATCACAGGGGCTTGGCTACACCTTC,CATSRSQGLGYTF,TRBJ1-2,TRBV15,13,TRBD1,many
TGTGCCAGTAGTATGGATGATCACAGCTCCTATAATTCACCCCTCCACTTT,CASSMDDHSSYNSPLHF,TRBJ1-6,TRBV19,17,-,many
TGTGCCAGCAGCCATCTTGAGACCCAGTACTTC,CASSHLETQYF,TRBJ2-5,TRBV3-1,11,-,many
TGTGCCAGCAGTCCACCGACTAGCGGGACCTACGAGCAGTACTTC,CASSPPTSGTYEQYF,TRBJ2-7,TRBV6-1,15,TRBD2,-
TGTGCCAGTAGTCCCCACAGGGGTTTGTACGAGCAGTACTTC,CASSPHRGLYEQYF,TRBJ2-7,TRBV19,14,TRBD1,many
TGTGCCAGCAGTTACGGGGGCGCCAACGAGCAGTACTTC,CASSYGGANEQYF,TRBJ2-7,TRBV12-3/TRBV12-4,13,-,-
TGTGCCAGCAGTTTGCTTCGGGGTCCCTACGAGCAGTACTTC,CASSLLRGPYEQYF,TRBJ2-7,TRBV28,14,-,many
TGTGCCAGCAGTTACCCCCAGGAGAACACTGAAGCTTTCTTT,CASSYPQENTEAFF,TRBJ1-1,TRBV6-2/TRBV6-3,14,-,many
TGTGCCAGCAGTCTACCAGATCTGAACACTGAAGCTTTCTTT,CASSLPDLNTEAFF,TRBJ1-1,TRBV12-3/TRBV12-4,14,-,many
TGTGCCAGCAGTTTCTGGGGATGGCAGCCCCAAAACACTGAAGCTTTCTTT,CASSFWGWQPQNTEAFF,TRBJ1-1,TRBV12-3/TRBV12-4,17,-,few
TGCGCCAGCAGTTTGACTCGTACCATTACCGGGGAGCTGTTTTTT,CASSLTRTITGELFF,TRBJ2-2,TRBV5-1,15,-,-
TGTGCCAGCAGTGATTCGTGGGCAACTAGCAATCAGCCCCAGCATTTT,CASSDSWATSNQPQHF,TRBJ1-5,TRBV2,16,-,-
TGTGCCACCAGTGATTTGGGCTCCGAGCAGTACTTC,CATSDLGSEQYF,TRBJ2-7,TRBV24-1,12,-,many
TGTGCCTGGAGGCTCGCGGGCGGTGGCAAAAACATTCAGTACTTC,CAWRLAGGGKNIQYF,TRBJ2-4,TRBV30,15,-,many
TGTGCCAGCAGCCCAGGAGTGGTCCGAAACACCATATATTTT,CASSPGVVRNTIYF,TRBJ1-3,TRBV11-2,14,-,many
TGTGCCACCAGTGACCTTGGGACAGAGGAGACCCAGTACTTC,CATSDLGTEETQYF,TRBJ2-5,TRBV24-1,14,TRBD1,few
TGTGCCAGCAGCCAGTCACCTGTCGAGCAGTACTTC,CASSQSPVEQYF,TRBJ2-7,TRBV14,12,-,many
TGTGCCAGCAGTGACAAGGACAGACCTTATAATTCACCCCTCCACTTT,CASSDKDRPYNSPLHF,TRBJ1-6,TRBV12-3/TRBV12-4,16,-,-
TGTGCCAGCAGTGAACCCTACCTAGCGGGCTCGAACACCGGGGAGCTGTTTTTT,CASSEPYLAGSNTGELFF,TRBJ2-2,TRBV6-1,18,TRBD2,many
TGTGCCAGCAGAAATTGGACAGATATCTATGGCTACACCTTC,CASRNWTDIYGYTF,TRBJ1-2,TRBV6-2/TRBV6-3,14,-,many
TGTGCCAGCAGTGGTGGCAGGGAAAACTCCGAAGCTTTCTTT,CASSGGRENSEAFF,TRBJ1-1,TRBV6-1,14,-,-
TGTGCCAGCAGTGACACCCGAGGGGGGGGCGAGCAGTACTTC,CASSDTRGGGEQYF,TRBJ2-7,TRBV2,14,-,many
TGCGCCAGCAGCTTGATTTCTAGCGGGAATCAAGAGACCCAGTACTTC,CASSLISSGNQETQYF,TRBJ2-5,TRBV5-1,16,TRBD2,many
TGTGCCAGCAGCGCTAAGGAAATTGGCGAGCAGTACTTC,CASSAKEIGEQYF,TRBJ2-7,TRBV7-8,13,-,-
TGTGCCAGCAGTTACTCGACGGAAAGCGGTTCACCCCTCCACTTT,CASSYSTESGSPLHF,TRBJ1-6,TRBV6-2/TRBV6-3,15,-,many
TGCAGTGCAACCGGGACAGGGGGAAGAAGTAACTATGGCTACACCTTC,CSATGTGGRSNYGYTF,TRBJ1-2,TRBV20-1,16,TRBD1,many
TGCAGCGTCCAGGGGGGGACGATTGAAGCTTTCTTT,CSVQGGTIEAFF,TRBJ1-1,TRBV29-1,12,TRBD1,many